The T cell receptor beta chain described here comes from a study of neurological immune-mediated disorders. Overall study findings and caveats: The expanded clones of different subjects shared no CDR3 amino acid sequences (suggesting private repertoires in all groups). The greatest TCR clonal expansion occurred in HTLV-1-associated myelopathy and the least in multiple sclerosis, which fell below healthy controls.

The table lists this clonotype with many counts. Its specificity is unknown. Noted time point: longitudinal time-point 2. Libraries used 2 million unsorted PBMCs kept frozen in RNAlater. V was pared by 6 bases and J by 5 bases, with 20 bases between. The CDR3 is 17 amino acids. Germline V gives CDR1 MGHRA, CDR2 YSYEKL. TCRdb analysed the 5' RACE reads with MiXCR anew, one entry per CDR3 protein. The data contain some 100,000 distinct CDR3 sequences, approximately 13% of them seen just once; the ten biggest clones take up 5%. This TCR was sampled from a female donor with HTLV-1-associated myelopathy (HAM/TSP). The sequenced sample was PBMCs. This chain joins TRBV4-1 and TRBJ1-6; D gene uncertain. The CDR3 loop reads CASRPTPQARDNSPLHF. The CDR3 DNA sequence: TGCGCCAGCAGGCCTACTCCTCAAGCGCGGGATAATTCACCCCTCCACTTT.